What follows are 17 T cell receptor beta chains derived from one specimen sequenced in a study of cytomegalovirus exposure and HLA in healthy donors. The PCR made use of 60 Vbeta and 13 Jbeta primers. Only in-frame clones appear in the TCRdb table, and some are missing; sequencing was by immunoSEQ multiplex PCR. The sample contains about 130,000 clones, 8.5% to 10% of which appear only once. Sequenced sample: PBMCs. These receptors came from a man aged 45-65 years in good health and CMV-seronegative.

The chain links TRBV9 to TRBJ1-2; TRBD1 matches 7 bases. This CDR3 spans 16 amino acids. The germline gives CDR1 SGDLS, CDR2 YYNGEE. V dropped 4 bases and J dropped 0; count of bases not matched to a gene: 9. The CDR3 reads CASSFSGTASNYGYTF. For the CDR3, the DNA is TGTGCCAGCAGCTTCTCGGGGACAGCCTCTAACTATGGCTACACCTTC.

This clone turned up a few times. This chain links TRBV19 with TRBJ1-1, with D possibly TRBD1 on 5 matching bases. Trimming took off 1 base at V and 5 bases at J, with 11 bases between the two ends. CDR1 and CDR2 from the germline V gene are LNHDA and SQIVND (reference sequence). The CDR3 totals 14 residues. CDR3 bases: TGTGCCAGTAGTATAGTCCAGGGAAGGACTGAAGCTTTCTTT. Protein sequence: CASSIVQGRTEAFF.

This clone was observed a handful of times. The chain recombines TRBV30 with TRBJ2-3; D is perhaps TRBD2 (5 bases). The CDR3 runs to 12 residues. V gave up 0 bases and J gave up 4 bases, with 5 bases separating them. Germline V gives CDR1 GTSNPN, CDR2 SVGIG (reference sequence). CDR3 residues: CAWSVGADTQYF. For the CDR3, the DNA is TGTGCCTGGAGTGTCGGGGCAGATACGCAGTATTTT.

The table lists this clone with a few counts. This chain joins TRBV10-3 and TRBJ2-5; possible D gene TRBD1, 5 bases. V lost 6 bases to trimming and J lost 1 base, with 9 bases between them. The CDR3 extends over 13 amino acids. Germline loops: CDR1 ENHRY, CDR2 SYGVKD. The CDR3 reads CAIRDSSQETQYF. CDR3 DNA sequence: TGTGCCATCAGAGACAGCTCCCAAGAGACCCAGTACTTC.

The genes are TRBV7-9 and TRBJ2-7; TRBD1 aligns across 7 bases. The germline V gene encodes CDR1 SEHNR and CDR2 FQNEAQ (reference sequence). The CDR3 length is 15 residues. V was clipped by 5 bases and J by 6 bases; unmatched bases: 13. CDR3 region: CASSRLDRTLGEQYF. DNA of the CDR3: TGTGCCAGCAGCCGTCTGGACAGGACCCTGGGCGAGCAGTACTTC.

In its sample, this clone was seen a few times. The rearrangement links TRBV6-1 to TRBJ1-4, with 9 bases identical to TRBD1. The CDR3 runs to 14 residues. V trimming: 8 bases; J trimming: 4 bases; junction bases outside the gene matches: 5. The germline V gene has CDR1 MNHNS and CDR2 SASEGT. The DNA for the CDR3 is TGTGCCAGCTCCCAGACAGGGGGTAATGAAAAACTGTTTTTT. It codes for CASSQTGGNEKLFF.

In this sample, this clone turned up a few times. V gene TRBV15 combines with J gene TRBJ2-3; D not certain. The CDR3 runs 14 residues. Per the germline V gene, CDR1 is LNHNV and CDR2 is YYDKDF (reference sequence). With 2 bases removed from V and 0 bases from J, the gap between germline ends came to 6 bases. The CDR3: CATSRLTSTDTQYF. Here the CDR3 DNA reads TGTGCCACCAGCAGATTAACTAGCACAGATACGCAGTATTTT.

This clone has only a few counts. The chain has TRBV6-5 and TRBJ1-5; a weak D match, TRBD1 (6 bases). Germline CDR1 and CDR2: MNHEY and SVGAGI. Trimming removed 4 bases from V and 7 bases from J, with 17 bases in between. The CDR3 loop spans 15 amino acids. CDR3 protein: CASSFGRGGNQPQHF. The CDR3 DNA is TGTGCCAGCAGTTTCGGAAGAGGGGGAAACCAGCCCCAGCATTTT.

This chain uses TRBV5-1 with TRBJ1-1, with D unclear. Germline lookup yields CDR1 SGHRS and CDR2 YFSETQ. This CDR3 is built from 13 residues. Trimming took off 1 base at V and 4 bases at J, with 8 bases between the two ends. Here the CDR3 DNA reads TGCGCCAGCAGCTTGTCCGAGGTCACTGAAGCTTTCTTT. It is translated as CASSLSEVTEAFF.

The rearrangement uses TRBV28 and TRBJ1-4; no definite D call. CDR3 size: 14 residues. The germline V and J ends were trimmed by 10 bases and 3 bases, with 15 bases remaining between them. Germline assignment: CDR1 MDHEN and CDR2 SYDVKM. The CDR3 spells CAIGRERANEKLFF. CDR3 sequence (DNA): TGTGCCATCGGAAGGGAGAGGGCTAATGAAAAACTGTTTTTT.

V usage is TRBV5-1 and J usage is TRBJ1-4, with 9 bases identical to TRBD1. CDR1 and CDR2 (germline): SGHRS, YFSETQ. The V gene end was trimmed by 0 bases and the J gene end by 1 base; junction bases not matched to a gene: 4. This CDR3 is built from 17 residues. The chain's CDR3 is CASSLGQGEGTNEKLFF. The CDR3 DNA reads TGCGCCAGCAGCTTGGGACAGGGGGAAGGAACTAATGAAAAACTGTTTTTT.

The chain is built from TRBV10-3 and TRBJ1-6; TRBD1 matches 7 bases. The CDR3 sequence is 15 residues long. The J segment lost 7 bases and the V segment lost 1 base, leaving 4 bases of the junction unmatched. The germline V gene encodes CDR1 ENHRY and CDR2 SYGVKD. CDR3 region: CAISEWTGVNSPLHF. In DNA, the CDR3 is TGTGCCATCAGTGAGTGGACAGGAGTGAATTCACCCCTCCACTTT.

This clone turned up a few times. The chain combines TRBV5-1 with TRBJ2-5; TRBD1 matches 10 bases. With V trimmed by 6 bases and J by 5 bases, 10 bases remained unmatched. The germline CDR1 and CDR2 sequences are SGHRS and YFSETQ. The CDR3 has 15 amino acids. The CDR3 sequence: CASNPGTGAEETQYF. The CDR3 DNA follows: TGCGCCAGCAACCCCGGGACAGGGGCCGAGGAGACCCAGTACTTC.

This clone was seen only a few times. The chain has TRBV15 and TRBJ1-5; possible D gene TRBD1, 6 bases. Germline assignment: CDR1 LNHNV and CDR2 YYDKDF (reference sequence). V lost 3 bases and J 0 bases, leaving 15 bases between the germline ends. The CDR3 totals 17 residues. CDR3 amino acids: CATSREARGYSNQPQHF. Written as DNA, the CDR3 is TGTGCCACCAGCAGGGAAGCCAGGGGCTATAGCAATCAGCCCCAGCATTTT.

This clone was counted between two and nine times. One end of the junction is discordant with germline, which a read error may explain. The chain carries TRBV7-7 and TRBJ2-5, with D perhaps given as TRBD1 or TRBD2 (6 bases each). This CDR3 has 14 amino acids. Germline V gives CDR1 SSHAT, CDR2 FNYEAQ (reference sequence). The CDR3 nucleotides read TGTGCTAGCAGCTTAGGAGGGGGTGGCGAGACCCAGTACTTC. It is translated as CASSLGGGGETQYF.

This rearrangement joins TRBV29-1 to TRBJ2-3, with D perhaps TRBD2 (6 bases). The CDR3 sequence is 13 residues long. Germline V lookup: CDR1 SQVTM, CDR2 ANQGSEA. Trimming shortened V by 5 bases and J by 4 bases, and 13 bases separated the two germline ends. The CDR3 loop is CSVKPTGADTQYF. DNA of the CDR3: TGCAGCGTTAAACCGACGGGGGCAGATACGCAGTATTTT.

The chain employs TRBV6-5 and TRBJ1-1; 7 bases line up with TRBD1. V lost 7 bases and J lost 14; bases outside the gene matches: 22. The germline V gene encodes CDR1 MNHEY and CDR2 SVGAGI. CDR3 length equals 15 residues. CDR3 nucleotides: TGTGCCAGCACCCCCCAACTACCTCCAGGGGGTGCGGCGTTCTTT. It yields the protein CASTPQLPPGGAAFF.